Each of the 3 T cell receptor beta chains below was sequenced from the same sample in a study of Ad26.COV2.S vaccination and SARS-CoV-2 variants. The protocol was immunoSEQ multiplex PCR, while the TCRdb copy is restricted to in-frame clones and leaves out a portion. In the table there are approximately 350,000 clones, around nine tenths of which are singletons. The treatment here: roughly 18 received Ad26.COV2.S at low or high dose, single or two shots; roughly five received placebo; per-sample allocation not given. Each sample was drawn 63 days after the first injection (of vaccine or placebo). Sequenced here: peripheral blood, sampled in a trial of Ad26.COV2.S vaccine versus placebo. Receptors were obtained from a person aged 18-65 years who received the Ad26.COV2.S COVID-19 vaccine or a placebo.

This clone was detected only once. The V and J genes are TRBV7-8 and TRBJ2-5; D not resolved. CDR3 length equals 15 residues. V was trimmed by 0 bases and J by 1 base, leaving 9 bases between them. Germline V gene sequence: CDR1 SGHVS, CDR2 FQNEAQ. The DNA for the CDR3 is TGTGCCAGCAGCTTAGCCCCTAACCCCCAAGAGACCCAGTACTTC. This encodes CASSLAPNPQETQYF. The full variable domain, completed using reference TRBV7-8 and TRBJ2-5, is GAGVSQSPRYKVAKRGQDVALRCDPISGHVSLFWYQQALGQGPEFLTYFQNEAQLDKSGLPSDRFFAERPEGSVSTLKIQRTQQEDSAVYLCASSLAPNPQETQYFGPGTRLLVL.

This clone was counted a few times. V gene TRBV19 combines with J gene TRBJ1-2; TRBD1 is a possible D gene (5 bases). Germline loops: CDR1 LNHDA, CDR2 SQIVND (reference sequence). V was clipped by 0 bases and J by 7 bases, with 15 bases between them. This CDR3 spans 15 amino acids. The CDR3 is CASSIDSGRRRGYTF. The CDR3, as DNA: TGTGCCAGTAGTATAGATTCGGGACGGCGTCGTGGCTACACCTTC.

V gene TRBV30 combines with J gene TRBJ2-1, with a weak D call TRBD2 (6 bases). CDR3 size: 15 residues. V was cut by 5 bases and J by 3 bases, with 17 bases left in between. From germline, CDR1 is GTSNPN and CDR2 SVGIG (reference sequence). As DNA, the CDR3 is TGTGCCTGGGTCCCTTCGGGGGTCTTCTACAATGAGCAGTTCTTC. Amino acids: CAWVPSGVFYNEQFF.